The T cell receptor beta chain under discussion was sequenced for a study of beta chain features in type 1 diabetes. This clone has more than one count but fewer than ten. Purity (above 98%) was reached by all sorted populations. The CDR3 length is 14 residues. After removal of 3 bases from V and 11 bases from J, the junction contained 12 bases not matched to a gene. CDR1 is MDHEN, CDR2 SYDVKM, per germline. Expressed TCRB transcripts got sequenced, as all isolated RNA was reverse transcribed. The protocol was immunoSEQ multiplex PCR, while the TCRdb copy is restricted to in-frame clones and leaves out a portion. The data contain 310,000 or so clones, roughly 8% of them singletons.

The sequence was obtained from a woman aged 18 to 35 in good health. The chain combines TRBV28 with TRBJ1-2, with TRBD1 identical over 7 bases. The sample was central memory CD4+ T cells from blood. CDR3 DNA: TGTGCCAGCAGTTTCCCCGGGACAGCGTTTTATTACACCTTC. As protein: CASSFPGTAFYYTF.